Sequencing of this TCR beta chain was carried out in a study of T cell repertoires in ileal Crohn's disease. As for the study in general: About half received postoperative treatment, under 14 with thiopurines and about 20 anti-TNF. The M6 sample came from neoterminal ileum during colonoscopy after surgery. Findings and limits, study-wide: Active smokers at surgery had more clonal expansions than non-smokers.

TCRdb's table, derived via immunoSEQ multiplex PCR, lists solely in-frame clones and lacks some. The sample holds some 10,000 clones, 70% to 80% seen once. In germline, CDR1 is LNHNV, CDR2 YYDKDF (reference sequence). The V end was cut by 5 bases, the J end by 6 bases, with 17 bases between. CDR3 length: 15 residues. Time point: neoterminal ileum biopsy at postoperative endoscopy, about 6 months after surgery. Included were adult ileal or ileocolonic Crohn's patients indicated for ileocolonic resection. On this clone: Its antigen is not known.

V and J are TRBV15 and TRBJ1-5; D is possibly TRBD1 (6 bases). The specimen was ileal tissue. The TCR originated in an adult with Crohn's disease. The CDR3 DNA reads TGTGCCACCAGCCGAATACAGGGAATTGGTCAGCCCCAGCATTTT. As protein: CATSRIQGIGQPQHF.